This T cell receptor (beta chain) comes out of a study of T-cell reconstitution after alpha-beta-depleted transplantation in children. Study results and caveats: T-cell numbers and diversity one year post-transplant derived largely from freshly generated T cells. Surviving recipient T cells and thymic progenitors produced the high day-60 TCRbeta diversity seen in some patients.

A TCRbeta library incorporating unique molecular identifiers was prepared. TCRdb re-derived calls from the PCR reads in MiXCR, one entry per CDR3 protein. The data contain approximately 630,000 distinct CDR3 sequences, around 13% of them seen just once; the ten biggest clones take up 0.65% to 0.9%. Germline-derived CDR1 and CDR2 are SGHRS and YFSETQ. The V and J ends lost 0 bases and 6 bases, in that order; junction bases with no gene match: 6. The CDR3 length is 15 residues. This clonotype has ten or more counts. The antigen remains undetermined. The sample in question was PBMCs, obtained before TCRalphabeta/CD19-depleted stem cell transplant. This clonotype was obtained from a girl aged 2 to 9 with congenital amegakaryocytic thrombocytopenia, due to receive a stem cell transplant. The rearrangement joins TRBV5-1 to TRBJ2-3; 8 bases align to TRBD1. The CDR3 DNA follows: TGCGCCAGCAGCTTGGTGCCGCGACAGGGGGATACGCAGTATTTT. Translation: CASSLVPRQGDTQYF. Full variable domain (outside the CDR3, taken from reference TRBV5-1 and TRBJ2-3): KAGVTQTPRYLIKTRGQQVTLSCSPISGHRSVSWYQQTPGQGLQFLFEYFSETQRNKGNFPGRFSGRQFSNSRSEMNVSTLELGDSALYLCASSLVPRQGDTQYFGPGTRLTVL.